Sequencing of this TCR beta chain was carried out in a study of technical replicates of blood from several donors. TCRdb keeps only in-frame clones here, not all; method: immunoSEQ multiplex PCR. The sample carries approximately 87,000 clones, about 91% recorded once. This CDR3 has 11 residues. The V and J ends lost 9 bases and 5 bases respectively, with 10 bases between them. Germline CDR1 and CDR2: SGHTA and FQGNSA. The clonotype originates from a human donor in good health. Some clones in this sample may be carry-over from other donors' samples. Input material: T cells isolated from PBMCs. The rearrangement links TRBV7-2 to TRBJ2-5; D unresolved. CDR3 loop: CASTQWETQYF. The DNA of the CDR3 is TGTGCCAGTACACAATGGGAGACCCAGTACTTC.